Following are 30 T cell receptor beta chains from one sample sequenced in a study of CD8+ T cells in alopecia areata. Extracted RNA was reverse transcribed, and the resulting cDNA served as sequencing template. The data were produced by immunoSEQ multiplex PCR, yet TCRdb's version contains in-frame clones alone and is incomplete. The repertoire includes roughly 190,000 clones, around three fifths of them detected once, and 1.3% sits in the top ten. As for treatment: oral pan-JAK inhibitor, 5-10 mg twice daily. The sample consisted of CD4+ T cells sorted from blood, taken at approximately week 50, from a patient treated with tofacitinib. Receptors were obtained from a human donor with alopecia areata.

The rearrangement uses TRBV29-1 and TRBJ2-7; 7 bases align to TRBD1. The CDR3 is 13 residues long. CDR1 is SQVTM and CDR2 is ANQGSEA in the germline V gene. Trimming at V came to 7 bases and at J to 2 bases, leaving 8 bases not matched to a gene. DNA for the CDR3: TGCAGCGCCAGGGGACAGCGGACCTACGAGCAGTACTTC. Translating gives CSARGQRTYEQYF.

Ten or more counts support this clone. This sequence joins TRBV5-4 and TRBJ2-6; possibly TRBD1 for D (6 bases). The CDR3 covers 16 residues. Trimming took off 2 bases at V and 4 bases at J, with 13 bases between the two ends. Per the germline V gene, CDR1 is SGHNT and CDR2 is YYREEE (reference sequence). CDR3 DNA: TGTGCCAGCAGCTTACCGAGGGGGTCCGGGGCCAACGTCCTGACTTTC. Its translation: CASSLPRGSGANVLTF.

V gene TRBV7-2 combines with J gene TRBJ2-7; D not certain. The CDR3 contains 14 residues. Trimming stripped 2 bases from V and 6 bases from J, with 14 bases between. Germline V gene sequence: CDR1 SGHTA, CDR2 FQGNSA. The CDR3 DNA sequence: TGTGCCAGCAGCTTACAGGCGACCGCGCCCGAGCAGTACTTC. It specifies CASSLQATAPEQYF.

CDR3 protein: CASSKGLTYNEQFF. The CDR3 DNA follows: TGTGCCAGTAGTAAGGGACTGACCTACAATGAGCAGTTCTTC. The chain employs TRBV19 and TRBJ2-1; tentative D call: TRBD2 (6 bases). Trimming shortened V by 4 bases and J by 2 bases, and 9 bases separated the two germline ends. Germline V gene sequence: CDR1 LNHDA, CDR2 SQIVND (reference sequence). The CDR3 runs to 14 residues.

The CDR3 spells CASSPRQNPGELFF. CDR3 nucleotide sequence: TGTGCCAGCTCACCACGACAGAATCCCGGGGAGCTGTTTTTT. V usage is TRBV18 and J usage is TRBJ2-2; tentatively, D is TRBD1 (5 bases). This CDR3 has 14 amino acids. Trimming left V 1 base short and J 6 bases short, with 9 bases between. Germline-derived CDR1 and CDR2 are KGHSH and LQKENI.

CDR3 in amino acids: CASSFTGDNSPLHF. CDR3 DNA: TGTGCCAGCAGCTTCACAGGGGATAATTCACCCCTCCACTTT. The gene calls are TRBV7-9 and TRBJ1-6; 7 bases map to TRBD1. This CDR3 has 14 amino acids. Trimming at V came to 3 bases and at J to 5 bases, leaving 1 base not matched to a gene. Germline CDR1 SEHNR, CDR2 FQNEAQ (reference sequence).

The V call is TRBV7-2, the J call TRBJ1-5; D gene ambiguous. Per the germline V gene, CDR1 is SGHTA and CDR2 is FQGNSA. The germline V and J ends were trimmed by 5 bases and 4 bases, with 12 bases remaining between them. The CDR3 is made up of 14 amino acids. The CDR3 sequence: CASSPRLVNQPQHF. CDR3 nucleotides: TGTGCCAGCAGCCCCCGGTTGGTGAATCAGCCCCAGCATTTT.

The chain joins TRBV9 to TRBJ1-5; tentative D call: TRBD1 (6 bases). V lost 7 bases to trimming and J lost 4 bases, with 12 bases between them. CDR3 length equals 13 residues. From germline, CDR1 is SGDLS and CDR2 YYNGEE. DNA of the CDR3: TGTGCCAGCCAGGACAGCCTAAATCAGCCCCAGCATTTT. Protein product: CASQDSLNQPQHF.

This CDR3 reads CASRLRGDNQPQHF. CDR3 nucleotides: TGTGCCAGCCGGCTGAGAGGGGATAATCAGCCCCAGCATTTT. V gene TRBV6-5 combines with J gene TRBJ1-5, with D perhaps TRBD1 (5 bases). Germline CDR1 is MNHEY and CDR2 is SVGAGI. V gave up 8 bases and J gave up 4 bases, with 15 bases separating them. CDR3 length: 14 amino acids.

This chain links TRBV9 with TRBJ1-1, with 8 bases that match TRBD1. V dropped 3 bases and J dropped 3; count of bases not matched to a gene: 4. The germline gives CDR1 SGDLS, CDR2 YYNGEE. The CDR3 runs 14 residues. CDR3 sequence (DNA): TGTGCCAGCAGCGCTCGGGACAGGTACACTGAAGCTTTCTTT. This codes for CASSARDRYTEAFF.

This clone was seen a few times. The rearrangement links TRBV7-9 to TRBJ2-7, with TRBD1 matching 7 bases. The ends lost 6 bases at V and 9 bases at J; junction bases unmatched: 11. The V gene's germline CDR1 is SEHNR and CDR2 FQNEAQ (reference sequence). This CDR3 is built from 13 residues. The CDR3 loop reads CASRVEGGSAQYF. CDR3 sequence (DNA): TGTGCCAGCAGAGTCGAAGGGGGCAGCGCGCAGTACTTC.

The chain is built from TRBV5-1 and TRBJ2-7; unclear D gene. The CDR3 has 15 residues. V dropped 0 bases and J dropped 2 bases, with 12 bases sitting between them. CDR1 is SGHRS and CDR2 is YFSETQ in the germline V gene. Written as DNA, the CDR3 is TGCGCCAGCAGCTTGGCGGTCAAACCTCCCTACGAGCAGTACTTC. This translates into CASSLAVKPPYEQYF.

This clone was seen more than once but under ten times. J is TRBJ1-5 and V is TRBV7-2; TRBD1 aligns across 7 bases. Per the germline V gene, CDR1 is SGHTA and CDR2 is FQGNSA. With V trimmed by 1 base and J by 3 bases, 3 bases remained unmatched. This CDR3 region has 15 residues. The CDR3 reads CASSLEQGFNQPQHF. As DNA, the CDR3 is TGTGCCAGCAGCTTAGAACAGGGGTTCAATCAGCCCCAGCATTTT.

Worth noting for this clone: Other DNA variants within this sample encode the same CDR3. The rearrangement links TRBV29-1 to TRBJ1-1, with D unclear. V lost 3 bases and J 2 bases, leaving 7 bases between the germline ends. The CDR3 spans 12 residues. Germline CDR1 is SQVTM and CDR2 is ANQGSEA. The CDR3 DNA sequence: TGCAGCGTTGATAAGGGCAACACTGAAGCTTTCTTT. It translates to CSVDKGNTEAFF.

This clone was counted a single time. CDR3 residues: CASSVEGSHATQYF. In nucleotides, the CDR3 is TGTGCCAGCAGCGTAGAAGGGAGTCACGCTACGCAGTATTTT. The V and J genes are TRBV9 and TRBJ2-3; tentative D call: TRBD2 (5 bases). CDR1 SGDLS and CDR2 YYNGEE come from the germline V gene. The CDR3 loop spans 14 amino acids. The ends were cut back, 0 bases at V and 8 bases at J, with 13 bases in the middle. Full variable domain (rest looked up from reference TRBV9 and TRBJ2-3): DSGVTQTPKHLITATGQRVTLRCSPRSGDLSVYWYQQSLDQGLQFLIQYYNGEERAKGNILERFSAQQFPDLHSELNLSSLELGDSALYFCASSVEGSHATQYFGPGTRLTVL.

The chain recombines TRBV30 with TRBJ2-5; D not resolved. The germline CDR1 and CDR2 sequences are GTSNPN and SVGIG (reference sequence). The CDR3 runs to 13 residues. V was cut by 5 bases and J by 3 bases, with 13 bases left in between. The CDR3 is CAWQRTFKETQYF. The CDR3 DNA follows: TGTGCCTGGCAGAGGACCTTTAAAGAGACCCAGTACTTC.

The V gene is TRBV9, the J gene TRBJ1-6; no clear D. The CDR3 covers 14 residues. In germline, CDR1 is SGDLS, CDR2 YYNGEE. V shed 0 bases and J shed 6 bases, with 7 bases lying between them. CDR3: CASSVGRINSPLHF. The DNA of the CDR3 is TGTGCCAGCAGCGTAGGGCGTATTAATTCACCCCTCCACTTT. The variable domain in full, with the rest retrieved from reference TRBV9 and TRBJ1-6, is DSGVTQTPKHLITATGQRVTLRCSPRSGDLSVYWYQQSLDQGLQFLIQYYNGEERAKGNILERFSAQQFPDLHSELNLSSLELGDSALYFCASSVGRINSPLHFGNGTRLTVT.

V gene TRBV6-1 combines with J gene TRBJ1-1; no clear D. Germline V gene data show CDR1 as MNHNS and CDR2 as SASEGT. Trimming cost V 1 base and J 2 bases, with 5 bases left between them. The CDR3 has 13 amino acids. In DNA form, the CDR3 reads TGTGCCAGCAGTGAAGAGGCCAACACTGAAGCTTTCTTT. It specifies CASSEEANTEAFF.

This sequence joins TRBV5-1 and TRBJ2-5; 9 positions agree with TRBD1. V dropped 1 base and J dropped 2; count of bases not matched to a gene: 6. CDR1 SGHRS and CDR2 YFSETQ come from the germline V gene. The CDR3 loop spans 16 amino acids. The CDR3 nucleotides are TGCGCCAGCAGCTTGTCGACAGGGGGTGGGCAAGAGACCCAGTACTTC. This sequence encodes CASSLSTGGGQETQYF.

The CDR3, as DNA: TGTGCCATCAGTGACGGAGAACAGCAGTACTTC. Translation gives CAISDGEQQYF. The J gene is TRBJ2-7, the V gene TRBV10-3, with no clear D. The germline gives CDR1 ENHRY, CDR2 SYGVKD. The CDR3 contains 11 residues. Trimming pared 3 bases from V and 8 bases from J, leaving 8 bases between.

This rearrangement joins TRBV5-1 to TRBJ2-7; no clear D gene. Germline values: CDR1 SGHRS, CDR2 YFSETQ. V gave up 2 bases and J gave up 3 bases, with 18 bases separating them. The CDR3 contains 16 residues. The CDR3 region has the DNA TGCGCCAGCAGCTTAGGGCGGTCAGGCACCCGCTACGAGCAGTACTTC. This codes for CASSLGRSGTRYEQYF.

The CDR3 region is CSDREFGGYTF. The CDR3 coding sequence is TGCAGCGACCGGGAGTTTGGTGGCTACACCTTC. The chain has TRBV29-1 and TRBJ1-2; D is ambiguous. Germline V gene data show CDR1 as SQVTM and CDR2 as ANQGSEA. The CDR3 totals 11 residues. V shed 7 bases and J shed 7 bases, with 13 bases lying between them. Using reference TRBV29-1 and TRBJ1-2 for the parts outside the CDR3, the full variable domain is SAVISQKPSRDICQRGTSLTIQCQVDSQVTMMFWYRQQPGQSLTLIATANQGSEATYESGFVIDKFPISRPNLTFSTLTVSNMSPEDSSIYLCSDREFGGYTFGSGTRLTVV.

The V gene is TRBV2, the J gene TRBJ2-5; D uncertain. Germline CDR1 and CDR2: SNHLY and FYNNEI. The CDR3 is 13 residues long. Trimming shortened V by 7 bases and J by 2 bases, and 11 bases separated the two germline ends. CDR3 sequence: CASNWLSQETQYF. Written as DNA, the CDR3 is TGTGCCAGCAACTGGCTATCGCAAGAGACCCAGTACTTC. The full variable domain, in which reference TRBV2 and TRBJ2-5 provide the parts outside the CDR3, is EPEVTQTPSHQVTQMGQEVILRCVPISNHLYFYWYRQILGQKVEFLVSFYNNEISEKSEIFDDQFSVERPDGSNFTLKIRSTKLEDSAMYFCASNWLSQETQYFGPGTRLLVL.

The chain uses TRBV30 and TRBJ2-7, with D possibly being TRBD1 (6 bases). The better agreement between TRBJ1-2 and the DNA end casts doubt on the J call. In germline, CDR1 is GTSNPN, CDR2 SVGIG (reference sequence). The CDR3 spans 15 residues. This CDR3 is CAWIGTGNLGYGYTF. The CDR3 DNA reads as TGTGCCTGGATAGGTACAGGGAATTTGGGCTATGGCTACACCTTC.

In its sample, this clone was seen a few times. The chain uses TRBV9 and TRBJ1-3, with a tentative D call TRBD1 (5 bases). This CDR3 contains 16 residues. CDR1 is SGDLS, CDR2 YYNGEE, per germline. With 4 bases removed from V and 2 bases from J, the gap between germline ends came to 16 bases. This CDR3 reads CASSSSPGGTGNTIYF. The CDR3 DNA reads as TGTGCCAGCAGCTCCAGCCCGGGGGGAACTGGAAACACCATATATTTT.

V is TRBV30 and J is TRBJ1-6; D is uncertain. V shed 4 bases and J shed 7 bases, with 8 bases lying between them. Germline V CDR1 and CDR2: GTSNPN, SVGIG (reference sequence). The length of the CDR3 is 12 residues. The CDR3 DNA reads TGTGCCTGGAAGGGCCTCAATTCACCCCTCCACTTT. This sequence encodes CAWKGLNSPLHF.

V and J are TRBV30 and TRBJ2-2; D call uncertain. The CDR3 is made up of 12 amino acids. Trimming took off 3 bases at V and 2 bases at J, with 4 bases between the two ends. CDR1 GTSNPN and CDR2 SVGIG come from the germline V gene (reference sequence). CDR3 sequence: CAWSINTGELFF. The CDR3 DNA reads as TGTGCCTGGAGCATCAACACCGGGGAGCTGTTTTTT. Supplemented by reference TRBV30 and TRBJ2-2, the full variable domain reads SQTIHQWPATLVQPVGSPLSLECTVEGTSNPNLYWYRQAAGRGLQLLFYSVGIGQISSEVPQNLSASRPQDRQFILSSKKLLLSDSGFYLCAWSINTGELFFGEGSRLTVL.

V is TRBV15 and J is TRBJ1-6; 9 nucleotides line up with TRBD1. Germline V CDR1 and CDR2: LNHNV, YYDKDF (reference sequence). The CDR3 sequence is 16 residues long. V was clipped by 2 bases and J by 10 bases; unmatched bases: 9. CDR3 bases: TGTGCCACCAGCAGAAGAACCGGGACAGGGAGATCACCCCTCCACTTT. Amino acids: CATSRRTGTGRSPLHF.

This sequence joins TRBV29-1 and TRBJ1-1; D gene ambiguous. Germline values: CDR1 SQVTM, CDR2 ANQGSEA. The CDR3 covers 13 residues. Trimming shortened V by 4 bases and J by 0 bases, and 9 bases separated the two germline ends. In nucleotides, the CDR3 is TGCAGCGTTGCCTCACTGATGAACACTGAAGCTTTCTTT. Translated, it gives CSVASLMNTEAFF.

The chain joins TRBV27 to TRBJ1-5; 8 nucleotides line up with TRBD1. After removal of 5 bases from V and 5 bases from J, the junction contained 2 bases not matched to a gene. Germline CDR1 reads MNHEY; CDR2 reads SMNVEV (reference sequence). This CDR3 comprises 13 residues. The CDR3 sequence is CASSGTGHQPQHF. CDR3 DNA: TGTGCCAGCAGTGGGACAGGACATCAGCCCCAGCATTTT.